The 32 T cell receptor beta chains below come from one sample, sequenced in a study of glioma-infiltrating T cells. Amplification of TCR alpha and beta CDR3 regions from RNA used iRepertoire nested multiplex PCR. Each CDR3 protein gets one entry after TCRdb re-called the multiplex PCR reads with MiXCR. This sample yields some 150,000 distinct CDR3 sequences, of which approximately 39% are seen a single time; about a fifth belongs to the top ten. Sequencing input: glioma tissue, nonneoplastic brain tissue, or PBMCs (not recorded which). The source of these receptors is a human donor with low-grade glioma or glioblastoma, undergoing nonglioma brain surgery, or in good health (not recorded which).

J is TRBJ1-1 and V is TRBV6-6, with a tentative D call TRBD1 (6 bases). The CDR3 is made up of 13 amino acids. The V end lost 2 bases, the J end lost 3 bases, and 7 bases lay between the germline ends. Germline V gene data show CDR1 as MNHNY and CDR2 as SVGAGI (reference sequence). This CDR3 is CASSYEGDTEAFF. CDR3 DNA sequence: TGTGCCAGCAGTTACGAGGGGGACACTGAAGCTTTCTTT.

The V call is TRBV24-1, the J call TRBJ2-5; 14 bases are a match to TRBD2. The V and J ends lost 3 bases and 4 bases, in that order; junction bases with no gene match: 3. From germline, CDR1 is KGHDR and CDR2 SFDVKD. The CDR3 runs to 16 residues. CDR3 amino acids: CATSDPTSGGVETQYF. The CDR3, as DNA: TGTGCCACCAGTGATCCGACTAGCGGGGGGGTAGAGACCCAGTACTTC.

In its sample, this clonotype was seen a few times. The rearrangement joins TRBV3-1 to TRBJ2-7; D perhaps matches TRBD1 (5 bases). The CDR3 has 15 residues. Germline V gene sequence: CDR1 LGHDT, CDR2 YNNKEL (reference sequence). Trimming cost V 1 base and J 2 bases, with 12 bases left between them. The CDR3 protein is CASSQAADRAYEQYF. DNA of the CDR3: TGTGCCAGCAGCCAAGCCGCCGACAGAGCCTACGAGCAGTACTTC.

The chain links TRBV20-1 to TRBJ1-2; unclear D gene. Germline CDR1 reads DFQATT; CDR2 reads SNEGSKA (reference sequence). Trimming shortened V by 5 bases and J by 8 bases, and 6 bases separated the two germline ends. CDR3 length equals 9 residues. The DNA of the CDR3 is TGCAGTGCTCCCGGAGGCTACACCTTC. This encodes CSAPGGYTF.

A remark on this clonotype: This may arise from a read error, as a much more abundant clone is one base away. The CDR3 DNA sequence: TGTGCCAGCACCCAGAAGGGGGATGAGCAGTTCTTC. Its translation is CASTQKGDEQFF. V is TRBV6-1 and J is TRBJ2-1, with a tentative D call TRBD1 (6 bases). Germline V gives CDR1 MNHNS, CDR2 SASEGT. Trimming took off 7 bases at V and 8 bases at J, with 12 bases between the two ends. CDR3 length: 12 residues.

About this clonotype itself: The junction differs from germline at one of its ends, possibly a read error. The chain couples TRBV4-1 to TRBJ2-7; unclear D gene. The germline gives CDR1 MGHRA, CDR2 YSYEKL. CDR3 length: 15 residues. The chain's CDR3 is CASSQDPGPEYERYF. The CDR3 region has the DNA TGCGCCAGCAGCCAAGATCCCGGACCGGAATACGAGCGGTACTTC.

Only a few counts were recorded for this clonotype. The V and J genes are TRBV20-1 and TRBJ2-3; 7 bases are shared with TRBD2. Looked up from germline, CDR1 is DFQATT and CDR2 is SNEGSKA (reference sequence). This CDR3 is 13 amino acids long. The junction had 7 bases not matched to a gene; V was cut back by 5 bases and J by 5 bases. CDR3 DNA sequence: TGCAGTGCTCAAGCGGGATGGGAAGATACGCAGTATTTT. Its translation is CSAQAGWEDTQYF.

This clonotype has just a few counts. The chain links TRBV20-1 to TRBJ2-3; tentative D call: TRBD1 (5 bases). Trimming left V 1 base short and J 0 bases short, with 8 bases between. Per germline, CDR1 DFQATT and CDR2 SNEGSKA (reference sequence). This CDR3 comprises 14 residues. In DNA, the CDR3 is TGCAGTGCTAGAGTGGGGCGTAGCACAGATACGCAGTATTTT. This sequence encodes CSARVGRSTDTQYF.

This clonotype was seen only a few times. The chain couples TRBV20-1 to TRBJ2-1; no clear D gene. Germline V gives CDR1 DFQATT, CDR2 SNEGSKA (reference sequence). The V end was cut by 4 bases, the J end by 4 bases, with 11 bases between. The CDR3 is 13 amino acids. Written as DNA, the CDR3 is TGCAGTGCTAAGGGAACAGCTTACAATGAGCAGTTCTTC. Its protein is CSAKGTAYNEQFF.

At least ten counts were recorded for this clonotype. This sequence joins TRBV20-1 and TRBJ2-1; no clear D gene. The germline V gene has CDR1 DFQATT and CDR2 SNEGSKA (reference sequence). The CDR3 consists of 17 residues. The germline V and J ends were trimmed by 5 bases and 0 bases, with 20 bases remaining between them. The CDR3 DNA reads as TGCAGTGCTCCCGCCCGGCCCCCAACCAGCTCCTACAATGAGCAGTTCTTC. This codes for CSAPARPPTSSYNEQFF.

This chain uses TRBV5-1 with TRBJ1-1; D gene ambiguous. The CDR3 runs to 15 residues. Germline CDR1 is SGHRS and CDR2 is YFSETQ. V was pared by 0 bases and J by 0 bases, with 9 bases between. CDR3 amino acids: CASSLVLAMNTEAFF. CDR3 nucleotide sequence: TGCGCCAGCAGCTTGGTGCTGGCCATGAACACTGAAGCTTTCTTT.

V usage is TRBV6-1 and J usage is TRBJ1-2; 7 bases align to TRBD1. Trimming removed 6 bases from V and 6 bases from J; junction bases left unmatched: 13. CDR3 length: 15 residues. CDR1 MNHNS and CDR2 SASEGT come from the germline V gene. The CDR3 DNA reads as TGTGCCAGCAGGGGGACGGACAGGACTATGGATGGCTACACCTTC. Protein product: CASRGTDRTMDGYTF.

This clonotype was seen a single time. At one of its ends the junction is not consistent with the germline gene, which may arise from a read error. The genes are TRBV6-5 and TRBJ2-1, with 10 bases lining up with TRBD2. Germline assignment: CDR1 MNHEY and CDR2 SVGAGI. CDR3 length equals 15 residues. This CDR3 reads CTRSYALAGVNEQFF. CDR3 in DNA: TGTACCAGAAGTTACGCCCTAGCGGGGGTAAATGAGCAGTTCTTC.

Turning to this clonotype: The junction and the germline gene differ at one end; a read error may be behind it. The rearrangement uses TRBV24-1 and TRBJ2-7; 11 bases map to TRBD1. Germline CDR1 reads KGHDR; CDR2 reads SFDVKD. The length of the CDR3 is 14 residues. CDR3 sequence: CATCDTGTGGEQYF. In DNA form, the CDR3 reads TGTGCCACCTGTGACACCGGGACAGGGGGAGAGCAGTACTTC.

Concerning this clonotype itself: One base away lies a much larger clone, so this may be a sequencing read error. The V call is TRBV6-1, the J call TRBJ1-2; D possibly corresponds to TRBD1 (6 bases). The CDR3 totals 13 residues. Germline CDR1 is MNHNS and CDR2 is SASEGT. The CDR3 protein is CASRKQGMDGYAF. In DNA, the CDR3 is TGTGCCAGCAGGAAACAGGGAATGGATGGCTACGCCTTC.

The chain employs TRBV12-3 or TRBV12-4 and TRBJ1-4; 7 bases are a match to TRBD1. Trimming removed 2 bases from V and 5 bases from J; junction bases left unmatched: 5. This CDR3 region has 15 residues. The CDR3 DNA sequence: TGTGCCAGCAGTTTATGGGACAGACAAAATGAAAAACTGTTTTTT. It translates to CASSLWDRQNEKLFF.

V is TRBV28 and J is TRBJ1-1, with a tentative D call TRBD1 (5 bases). The V gene's germline CDR1 is MDHEN and CDR2 SYDVKM. The CDR3 covers 12 residues. V gave up 3 bases and J gave up 8 bases, with 10 bases separating them. In DNA, the CDR3 is TGTGCCAGCAGTTTTTTCCAGGGAGAAGCTTTCTTT. Protein product: CASSFFQGEAFF. The full variable domain, rest sourced from reference TRBV28 and TRBJ1-1, is DVKVTQSSRYLVKRTGEKVFLECVQDMDHENMFWYRQDPGLGLRLIYFSYDVKMKEKGDIPEGYSVSREKKERFSLILESASTNQTSMYLCASSFFQGEAFFGQGTRLTVV.

The V and J genes are TRBV27 and TRBJ2-7, with 9 bases aligning to TRBD2. This CDR3 is built from 14 residues. V was pared by 5 bases and J by 4 bases, with 6 bases of the junction left unmatched. The germline V gene has CDR1 MNHEY and CDR2 SMNVEV (reference sequence). CDR3 protein: CASSELAGWYEQYF. The DNA for the CDR3 is TGTGCCAGCAGTGAACTAGCGGGTTGGTACGAGCAGTACTTC.

This clonotype was counted between two and nine times. This chain links TRBV6-9 with TRBJ2-2; D may be TRBD1 (6 bases). The CDR3 is 15 amino acids. Germline loops: CDR1 MNHGY, CDR2 SVAAGI. Trimming left V 4 bases short and J 1 base short, with 10 bases between. The CDR3 coding sequence is TGTGCCAGCAGTTCTGCACAGGGGAACACCGGGGAGCTGTTTTTT. This encodes CASSSAQGNTGELFF.

A remark on this clonotype: Relative to the germline gene, one junction end is altered; a read error may explain this. The chain links TRBV10-3 to TRBJ2-7; D remains unclear. From germline, CDR1 is ENHRY and CDR2 SYGVKD. The CDR3 is 13 residues long. CDR3 amino acids: CAISESRQRPMDF. The CDR3 DNA is TGTGCCATCAGTGAGTCTCGGCAGCGCCCAATGGACTTC.

This clonotype was observed a few times. The rearrangement uses TRBV3-1 and TRBJ2-7; possibly TRBD1 for D (5 bases). This CDR3 is built from 17 residues. V was pared by 4 bases and J by 2 bases, with 21 bases between. Per the germline V gene, CDR1 is LGHDT and CDR2 is YNNKEL (reference sequence). CDR3 DNA: TGTGCCAGCAGCCGAACAGGACAACCCGGGTCTCCCTACGAGCAGTACTTC. Amino acid sequence: CASSRTGQPGSPYEQYF.

The V gene is TRBV27, the J gene TRBJ2-7; tentative D call: TRBD2 (6 bases). The ends were cut back, 6 bases at V and 3 bases at J, with 9 bases in the middle. Germline assignment: CDR1 MNHEY and CDR2 SMNVEV (reference sequence). The CDR3 has 12 residues. The CDR3 nucleotides read TGTGCCAGCAGCACGCGGGGCTACGAGCAGTACTTC. Translating it yields CASSTRGYEQYF.

The rearrangement uses TRBV6-6 and TRBJ1-5, with D possibly TRBD1 on 5 matching bases. The germline V gene encodes CDR1 MNHNY and CDR2 SVGAGI (reference sequence). This CDR3 spans 14 amino acids. With 6 bases removed from V and 4 bases from J, the gap between germline ends came to 13 bases. This CDR3 is CASRHGTENQPQHF. The CDR3 DNA reads TGTGCCAGCAGACACGGGACGGAAAATCAGCCCCAGCATTTT.

The sample holds a few counts of this clonotype. The V gene is TRBV7-9, the J gene TRBJ2-3; D not certain. Trimming removed 4 bases at V and 0 bases at J, with 11 bases between. Germline CDR1 reads SEHNR; CDR2 reads FQNEAQ (reference sequence). The CDR3 loop spans 15 amino acids. The CDR3 region is CASSSDLDSTDTQYF. CDR3 bases: TGTGCCAGCAGCTCGGACCTGGATAGCACAGATACGCAGTATTTT.

This clonotype appeared a few times. This chain links TRBV20-1 with TRBJ2-3; 9 bases are shared with TRBD2. J gave up 0 bases and V 2 bases, and 0 bases lay outside the gene matches. There are 14 residues in the CDR3. Germline V gene lookup returns CDR1 DFQATT and CDR2 SNEGSKA (reference sequence). In DNA form, the CDR3 reads TGCAGTGCTAGACTAGCGGGGAGCACAGATACGCAGTATTTT. It encodes CSARLAGSTDTQYF.

This clonotype was observed a single time. The genes are TRBV6-6 and TRBJ2-5; D is uncertain. In germline, CDR1 is MNHNY, CDR2 SVGAGI (reference sequence). The CDR3 consists of 12 residues. Deletions cut 4 bases from V and 5 bases from J, with 8 bases between. CDR3 sequence reads: CASSSDGETQYF. The CDR3, as DNA: TGTGCCAGCAGTTCCGACGGGGAGACCCAGTACTTC.

The V gene is TRBV6-1, the J gene TRBJ2-6, with D possibly being TRBD2 (6 bases). V was clipped by 5 bases and J by 0 bases, with 14 bases between them. This CDR3 comprises 17 residues. Germline values: CDR1 MNHNS, CDR2 SASEGT. The CDR3 protein is CASSRGTYHSGANVLTF. The CDR3 nucleotides are TGTGCCAGCAGTCGGGGGACGTATCACTCTGGGGCCAACGTCCTGACTTTC.

This clonotype appeared a single time. V and J are TRBV12-3 or TRBV12-4 and TRBJ1-5; TRBD1 aligns across 7 bases. This CDR3 has 15 residues. The V gene end was trimmed by 3 bases and the J gene end by 3 bases; junction bases not matched to a gene: 5. Here the CDR3 reads CASSFFGTDNQPQHF. The DNA for the CDR3 is TGTGCCAGCAGTTTTTTTGGGACAGACAATCAGCCCCAGCATTTT.

About this clonotype: A read error may explain this, as a much larger clone is one base away. J is TRBJ2-5 and V is TRBV7-2; tentative D call: TRBD2 (5 bases). Trimming pared 5 bases from V and 8 bases from J, leaving 15 bases between. Germline V gene lookup returns CDR1 SGHTA and CDR2 FQGNSA. The CDR3 is 13 amino acids. The CDR3 DNA reads as TGTGCCAGCAGCCTCACTAGTCCCGATACCCAGTACTTC. Translated: CASSLTSPDTQYF.

The rearrangement links TRBV6-6 to TRBJ1-1; D remains ambiguous. This CDR3 is 15 amino acids long. Germline values: CDR1 MNHNY, CDR2 SVGAGI (reference sequence). V gave up 0 bases and J gave up 0 bases, with 8 bases separating them. CDR3: CASSYSLTVNTEAFF. The CDR3 DNA reads as TGTGCCAGCAGTTACTCCCTCACAGTGAACACTGAAGCTTTCTTT.

This clonotype appeared many times. The chain uses TRBV6-6 and TRBJ2-7; no clear D. Germline-derived CDR1 and CDR2 are MNHNY and SVGAGI (reference sequence). The CDR3 sequence is 14 residues long. V lost 0 bases, J lost 3 bases, and 9 bases lay in between. This CDR3 reads CASSYSGELYEQYF. The CDR3 DNA is TGTGCCAGCAGTTACTCAGGAGAACTCTACGAGCAGTACTTC.

The chain joins TRBV19 to TRBJ1-5; 7 bases map to TRBD1. The ends lost 5 bases at V and 7 bases at J; junction bases unmatched: 17. Germline loops: CDR1 LNHDA, CDR2 SQIVND (reference sequence). The CDR3 totals 17 residues. The CDR3 protein is CASSSRTRGGLWQPQHF. The CDR3, as DNA: TGTGCCAGTAGTTCCCGAACCAGGGGGGGCTTGTGGCAGCCCCAGCATTTT. Looking up the rest from reference TRBV19 and TRBJ1-5 gives the full variable domain: DGGITQSPKYLFRKEGQNVTLSCEQNLNHDAMYWYRQDPGQGLRLIYYSQIVNDFQKGDIAEGYSVSREKKESFPLTVTSAQKNPTAFYLCASSSRTRGGLWQPQHFGDGTRLSIL.